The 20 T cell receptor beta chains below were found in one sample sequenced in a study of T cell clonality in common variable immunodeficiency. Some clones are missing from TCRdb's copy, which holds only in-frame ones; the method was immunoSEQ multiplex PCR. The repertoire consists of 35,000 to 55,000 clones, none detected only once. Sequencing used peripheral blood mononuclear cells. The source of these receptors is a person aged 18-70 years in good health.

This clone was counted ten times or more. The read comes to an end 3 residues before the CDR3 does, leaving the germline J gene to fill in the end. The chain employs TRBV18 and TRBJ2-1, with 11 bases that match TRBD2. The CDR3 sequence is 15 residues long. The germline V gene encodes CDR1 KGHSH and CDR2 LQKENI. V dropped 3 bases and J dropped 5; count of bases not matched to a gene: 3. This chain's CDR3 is CASSPPGLADNEQFF. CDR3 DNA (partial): TGTGCCAGCTCACCCCCGGGACTAGCGGACAATGAG. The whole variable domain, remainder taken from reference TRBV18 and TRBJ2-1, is NAGVMQNPRHLVRRRGQEARLRCSPMKGHSHVYWYRQLPEEGLKFMVYLQKENIIDESGMPKERFSAEFPKEGPSILRIQQVVRGDSAAYFCASSPPGLADNEQFFGPGTRLTVL.

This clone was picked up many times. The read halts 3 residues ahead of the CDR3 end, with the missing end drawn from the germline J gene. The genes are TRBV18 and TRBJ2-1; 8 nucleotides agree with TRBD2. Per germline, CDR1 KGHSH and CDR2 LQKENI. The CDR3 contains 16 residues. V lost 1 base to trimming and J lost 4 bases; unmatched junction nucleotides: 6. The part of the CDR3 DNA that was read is TGTGCCAGCTCACCACAGCCTAGCGGGTATTACAATGAG. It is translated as CASSPQPSGYYNE. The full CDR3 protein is CASSPQPSGYYNEQFF.

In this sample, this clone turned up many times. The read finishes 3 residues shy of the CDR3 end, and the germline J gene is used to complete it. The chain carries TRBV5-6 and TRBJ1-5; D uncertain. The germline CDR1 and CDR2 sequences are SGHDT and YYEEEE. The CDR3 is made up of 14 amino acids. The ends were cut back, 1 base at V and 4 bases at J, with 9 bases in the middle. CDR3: CASSLRASNQPQHF. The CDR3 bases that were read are TGTGCCAGCAGCTTGAGGGCATCTAATCAGCCC.

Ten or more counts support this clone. The part of the CDR3 DNA that was read is TGTGCCAGCAGCTGGGGGGAGAGAACTGAA. Amino acid sequence: CASSWGERTE. The full-length CDR3 reads as CASSWGERTEAFF. The chain links TRBV5-6 to TRBJ1-1, with D possibly matching TRBD1 (5 bases). The read halts 3 residues ahead of the CDR3 end, with the missing end drawn from the germline J gene. Germline CDR1 reads SGHDT; CDR2 reads YYEEEE. With 3 bases removed from V and 5 bases from J, the gap between germline ends came to 11 bases. The CDR3 contains 13 residues.

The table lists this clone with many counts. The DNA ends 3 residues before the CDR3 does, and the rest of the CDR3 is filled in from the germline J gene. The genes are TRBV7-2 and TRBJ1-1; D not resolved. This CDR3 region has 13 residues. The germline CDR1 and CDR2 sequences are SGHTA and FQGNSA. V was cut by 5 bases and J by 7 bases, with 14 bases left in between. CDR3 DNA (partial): TGTGCCAGCAGCCCCGACATCACTTTTGAA. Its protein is CASSPDITFE. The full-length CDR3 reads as CASSPDITFEAFF.

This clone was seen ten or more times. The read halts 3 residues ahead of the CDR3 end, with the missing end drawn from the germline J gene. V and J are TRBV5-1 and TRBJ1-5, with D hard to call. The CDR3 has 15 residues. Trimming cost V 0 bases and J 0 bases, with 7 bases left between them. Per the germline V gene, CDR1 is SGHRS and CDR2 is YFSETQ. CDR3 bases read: TGCGCCAGCAGCTTGGACAGCTATAGCAATCAGCCC. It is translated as CASSLDSYSNQP. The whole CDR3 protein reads CASSLDSYSNQPQHF.

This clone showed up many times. CDR3 region: CASSSGLAGVTDTQYF. The part of the CDR3 DNA that was read is TGTGCCAGCAGCTCCGGACTAGCGGGAGTTACAGATACG. The chain combines TRBV9 with TRBJ2-3; 13 nucleotides agree with TRBD2. The CDR3 is cut off 3 residues early in the read; its end comes from the germline J gene. The CDR3 sequence is 16 residues long. The V segment lost 4 bases and the J segment 3 bases; nucleotides outside the gene matches: 5. Germline CDR1 and CDR2: SGDLS and YYNGEE.

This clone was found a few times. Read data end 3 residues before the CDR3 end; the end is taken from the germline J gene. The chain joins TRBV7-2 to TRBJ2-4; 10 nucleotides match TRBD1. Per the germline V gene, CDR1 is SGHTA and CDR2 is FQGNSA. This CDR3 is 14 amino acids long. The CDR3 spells CASSSGQGDYGQYF. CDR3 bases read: TGTGCCAGCAGCTCCGGACAGGGGGACTATGGT.

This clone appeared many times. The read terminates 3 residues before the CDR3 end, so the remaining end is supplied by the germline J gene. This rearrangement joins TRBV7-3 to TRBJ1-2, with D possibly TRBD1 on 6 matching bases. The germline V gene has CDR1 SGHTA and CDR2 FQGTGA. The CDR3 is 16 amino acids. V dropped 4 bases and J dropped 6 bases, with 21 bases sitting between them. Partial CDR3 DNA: TGTGCCAGCAGCTCCAGCGGGGGGGCCACACCCCATGGC. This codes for CASSSSGGATPHG. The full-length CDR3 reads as CASSSSGGATPHGYTF.

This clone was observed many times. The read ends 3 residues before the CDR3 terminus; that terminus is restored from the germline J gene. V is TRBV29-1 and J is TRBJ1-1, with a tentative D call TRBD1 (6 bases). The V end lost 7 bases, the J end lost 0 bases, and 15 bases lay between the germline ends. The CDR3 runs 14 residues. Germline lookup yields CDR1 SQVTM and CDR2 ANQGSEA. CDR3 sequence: CSAHLGTLNTEAFF. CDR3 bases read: TGCAGCGCCCATCTAGGGACATTGAACACTGAA.

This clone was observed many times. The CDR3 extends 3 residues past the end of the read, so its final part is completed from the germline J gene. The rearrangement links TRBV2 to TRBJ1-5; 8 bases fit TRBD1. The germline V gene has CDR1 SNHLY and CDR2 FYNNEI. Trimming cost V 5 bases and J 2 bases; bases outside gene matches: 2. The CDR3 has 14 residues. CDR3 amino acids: CASSLGQGNQPQHF. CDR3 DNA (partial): TGTGCCAGCAGTCTGGGACAGGGCAATCAGCCC.

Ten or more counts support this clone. Here the CDR3 reads CSAAGGNGNTIYF. The DNA read from the CDR3 is TGCAGTGCGGCGGGGGGGAATGGAAACACC. The V call is TRBV20-1, the J call TRBJ1-3, with D possibly TRBD1 on 5 matching bases. The read terminates 3 residues before the CDR3 end, so the remaining end is supplied by the germline J gene. Per the germline V gene, CDR1 is DFQATT and CDR2 is SNEGSKA (reference sequence). The CDR3 spans 13 residues. Trimming removed 6 bases at V and 3 bases at J, with 12 bases between.

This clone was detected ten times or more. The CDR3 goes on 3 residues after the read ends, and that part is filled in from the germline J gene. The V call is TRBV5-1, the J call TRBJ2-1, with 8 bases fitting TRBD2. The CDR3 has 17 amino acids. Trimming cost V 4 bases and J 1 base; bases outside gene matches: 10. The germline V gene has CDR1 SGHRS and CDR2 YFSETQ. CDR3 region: CASSPYTSGYSYNEQFF. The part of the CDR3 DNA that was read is TGCGCCAGCAGCCCCTATACTAGCGGATATTCCTACAATGAG.

The sequenced part of the CDR3 DNA is TGTGCCAGCAAAGCGGGAAACCGCCCTGAG. Amino acid sequence: CASKAGNRPE. The complete CDR3 sequence is CASKAGNRPEQFF. The chain couples TRBV13 to TRBJ2-1, with 7 bases matching TRBD2. The read stops 3 residues short of the end of the CDR3; the missing end is completed from the germline J gene. The CDR3 runs 13 residues. V shed 7 bases, J shed 9 bases, and the junction held 9 bases outside the gene matches. Per germline, CDR1 PRHDT and CDR2 FYEKMQ (reference sequence).

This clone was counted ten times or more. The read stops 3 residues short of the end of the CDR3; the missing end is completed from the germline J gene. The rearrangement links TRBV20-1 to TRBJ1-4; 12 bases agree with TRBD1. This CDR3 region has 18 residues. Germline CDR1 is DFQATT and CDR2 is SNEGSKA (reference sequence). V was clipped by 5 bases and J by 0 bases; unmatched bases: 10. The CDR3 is CSAPGTGGYSATNEKLFF. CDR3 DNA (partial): TGCAGTGCTCCCGGGACAGGGGGCTATTCGGCAACTAATGAAAAA.

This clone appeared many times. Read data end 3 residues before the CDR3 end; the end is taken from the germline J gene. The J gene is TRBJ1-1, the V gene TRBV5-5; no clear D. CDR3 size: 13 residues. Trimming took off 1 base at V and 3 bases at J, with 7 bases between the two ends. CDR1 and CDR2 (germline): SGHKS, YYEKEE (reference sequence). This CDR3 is CASSLFRDTEAFF. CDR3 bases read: TGTGCCAGCAGCTTGTTTCGGGACACTGAA.

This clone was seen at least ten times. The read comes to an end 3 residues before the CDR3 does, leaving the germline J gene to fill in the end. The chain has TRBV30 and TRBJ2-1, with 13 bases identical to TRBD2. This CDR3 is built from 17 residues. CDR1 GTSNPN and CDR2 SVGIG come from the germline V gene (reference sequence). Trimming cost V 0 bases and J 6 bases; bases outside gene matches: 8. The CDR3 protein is CAWSVVTSGRAINEQFF. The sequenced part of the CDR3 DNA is TGTGCCTGGAGTGTTGTAACTAGCGGGAGGGCCATCAATGAG. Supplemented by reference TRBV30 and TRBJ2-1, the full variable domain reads SQTIHQWPATLVQPVGSPLSLECTVEGTSNPNLYWYRQAAGRGLQLLFYSVGIGQISSEVPQNLSASRPQDRQFILSSKKLLLSDSGFYLCAWSVVTSGRAINEQFFGPGTRLTVL.

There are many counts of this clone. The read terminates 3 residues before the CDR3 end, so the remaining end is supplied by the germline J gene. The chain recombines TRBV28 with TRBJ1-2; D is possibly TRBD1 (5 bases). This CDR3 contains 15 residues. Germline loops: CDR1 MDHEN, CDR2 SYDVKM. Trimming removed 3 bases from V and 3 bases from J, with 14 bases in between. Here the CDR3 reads CASSFPGGGDYGYTF. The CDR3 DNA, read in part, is TGTGCCAGCAGTTTTCCGGGCGGGGGGGACTATGGC.

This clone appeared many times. Partial CDR3 DNA: TGTGCCAGCAGAACATACCCCCGGGACAGTGATACCGGGGAG. Translation gives CASRTYPRDSDTGE. The CDR3 in full is CASRTYPRDSDTGELFF. The J gene is TRBJ2-2, the V gene TRBV28; 7 positions match TRBD1. The read ends 3 residues early relative to the CDR3; the germline J gene fills the gap. With 6 bases clipped from V and 5 bases from J, the junction kept 15 bases outside the gene matches. Germline V gene lookup returns CDR1 MDHEN and CDR2 SYDVKM. This CDR3 is built from 17 residues.

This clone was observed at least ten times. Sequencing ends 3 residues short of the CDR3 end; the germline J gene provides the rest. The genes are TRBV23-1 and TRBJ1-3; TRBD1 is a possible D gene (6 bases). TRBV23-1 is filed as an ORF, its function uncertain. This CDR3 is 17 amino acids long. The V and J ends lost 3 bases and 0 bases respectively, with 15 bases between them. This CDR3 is CASSHHRDKSSGNTIYF. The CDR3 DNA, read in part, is TGCGCCAGCAGTCACCACCGGGACAAGAGCTCTGGAAACACC.